The 11 T cell receptor beta chains reported below all come from one sample, sequenced in a study of blood T cell repertoires in COVID-19. Measured with immunoSEQ multiplex PCR; TCRdb has only the in-frame clones, and not every one. Of 130,000 to 150,000 clones listed, less than 90% are singletons. Sample: peripheral blood. These TCRs come from a human donor in a cohort sampled during active COVID-19.

This chain connects TRBV7-2 to TRBJ2-1; 10 bases are a match to TRBD2. Germline values: CDR1 SGHTA, CDR2 FQGNSA. After removal of 2 bases from V and 9 bases from J, the junction contained 7 bases not matched to a gene. This CDR3 comprises 15 residues. CDR3 DNA: TGTGCCAGCAGCTTACGGCTAGCGGGGGTGGGTGAGCAGTTCTTC. It specifies CASSLRLAGVGEQFF.

This rearrangement joins TRBV7-8 to TRBJ2-1, with 9 bases fitting TRBD2. V lost 3 bases to trimming and J lost 10 bases; unmatched junction nucleotides: 13. Per germline, CDR1 SGHVS and CDR2 FQNEAQ. The CDR3 totals 16 residues. The CDR3 reads CASSFSSGVGRGEQFF. The CDR3, as DNA: TGTGCCAGCAGCTTTTCTAGCGGGGTGGGGCGAGGGGAGCAGTTCTTC.

This chain uses TRBV29-1 with TRBJ1-2; D gene uncertain. Germline-derived CDR1 and CDR2 are SQVTM and ANQGSEA. V lost 0 bases to trimming and J lost 2 bases, with 25 bases between them. This CDR3 contains 19 residues. The chain's CDR3 is CSVEDLSGIYTYPNYGYTF. CDR3 nucleotides: TGCAGCGTTGAAGATCTTTCGGGGATCTACACCTACCCAAACTATGGCTACACCTTC.

The chain is built from TRBV6-6 and TRBJ1-2, with 9 bases identical to TRBD1. Trimming cost V 6 bases and J 0 bases; bases outside gene matches: 8. Germline-derived CDR1 and CDR2 are MNHNY and SVGAGI (reference sequence). The CDR3 spans 16 residues. The CDR3 spells CASRSRDRVANYGYTF. The CDR3 region has the DNA TGTGCCAGCAGGTCCCGGGACAGGGTAGCTAACTATGGCTACACCTTC.

The V gene is TRBV5-1, the J gene TRBJ1-1, with a weak D call TRBD1 (6 bases). The CDR3 has 14 residues. Germline V CDR1 and CDR2: SGHRS, YFSETQ. The V and J ends lost 3 bases and 1 base respectively, with 10 bases between them. CDR3 sequence: CASSSGQQNTEAFF. The CDR3, as DNA: TGCGCCAGCAGCTCCGGACAGCAGAACACTGAAGCTTTCTTT.

V gene TRBV5-1 combines with J gene TRBJ2-1, with D perhaps TRBD1 (6 bases). The CDR3 is 16 amino acids. Germline V CDR1 and CDR2: SGHRS, YFSETQ. Trimming removed 4 bases at V and 10 bases at J, with 24 bases between. The CDR3 reads CASSPVTGGEDREQFF. DNA of the CDR3: TGCGCCAGCAGCCCAGTGACTGGGGGCGAGGATCGGGAGCAGTTCTTC.

In this sample, this clone turned up once. This chain links TRBV10-3 with TRBJ1-3; D is possibly TRBD1 (5 bases). Germline CDR1 and CDR2: ENHRY and SYGVKD. The CDR3 consists of 15 residues. V dropped 4 bases and J dropped 2 bases, with 12 bases sitting between them. The CDR3 nucleotides read TGTGCCATCAGTGGCCCCGGGGGGACTGGAAACACCATATATTTT. Protein sequence: CAISGPGGTGNTIYF.

The rearrangement links TRBV5-1 to TRBJ2-3; a possible D gene is TRBD2 (6 bases). V lost 2 bases, J lost 1 base, and 11 bases lay in between. The CDR3 contains 15 residues. Germline V gene data show CDR1 as SGHRS and CDR2 as YFSETQ. CDR3 coding DNA: TGCGCCAGCAGCTTTGGGGGAGGAGGCACAGATACGCAGTATTTT. It yields the protein CASSFGGGGTDTQYF.

The rearrangement joins TRBV7-2 to TRBJ2-7; 7 positions agree with TRBD1. Per germline, CDR1 SGHTA and CDR2 FQGNSA. CDR3 size: 13 residues. Germline trimming cut 5 bases from V and 6 bases from J; bases unmatched to any gene: 7. The CDR3 region is CASSGSPGGEQYF. CDR3 nucleotide sequence: TGTGCCAGCAGCGGAAGCCCAGGGGGCGAGCAGTACTTC.

The chain links TRBV19 to TRBJ2-7; TRBD1 is a possible D gene (5 bases). With 3 bases removed from V and 3 bases from J, the gap between germline ends came to 15 bases. Per the germline V gene, CDR1 is LNHDA and CDR2 is SQIVND (reference sequence). The CDR3 has 15 residues. The CDR3 sequence: CASSIGGAIVYEQYF. CDR3 coding DNA: TGTGCCAGTAGTATCGGTGGGGCCATAGTCTACGAGCAGTACTTC.

The V gene is TRBV7-2, the J gene TRBJ2-2, with D hard to call. Trimming left V 5 bases short and J 5 bases short, with 6 bases between. This CDR3 region has 12 residues. Germline CDR1 is SGHTA and CDR2 is FQGNSA. For the CDR3, the DNA is TGTGCCAGCAGCCTCTTAACCGGGGAGCTGTTTTTT. This sequence encodes CASSLLTGELFF.